Sequencing of this T cell receptor (beta chain) was carried out in a study of blood T cell repertoires in COVID-19. Study-wide background: In each case, the material was cDNA or gDNA derived from T cells, B-cell-depleted T cells, or PBMCs.

The V end lost 1 base, the J end lost 4 bases, and 7 bases lay between the germline ends. The germline CDR1 and CDR2 sequences are LGHNA and YSLEER. The CDR3 contains 14 residues. Per the original methods: Reference gene primer amplification yielded estimated nucleated cell counts. Sequencing used immunoSEQ multiplex PCR; TCRdb keeps in-frame clones, though not all of them. Clonal size and the V and J genes are those of that table, whereas D and trimming came from the DNA. The sample yields under 250,000 clones, 82% seen once. Cohorts were based on clinical histories the participants reported. Cohort 3 donors counted as recovered after two negative PCRs, clearance, or resolved symptoms.

This clonotype was sampled from an older woman who had recovered from COVID-19. The sample consisted of PBMCs or T cells enriched from blood (not recorded which). This sequence joins TRBV4-3 and TRBJ2-2; D is uncertain. The CDR3 nucleotides are TGCGCCAGCAGCCAAGGGCCTGTCACCGGGGAGCTGTTTTTT. This translates into CASSQGPVTGELFF.